Listed here are 18 T cell receptor beta chains from one sample, sequenced in a study of T-cell reconstitution after alpha-beta-depleted transplantation in children. TCRbeta library preparation incorporated unique molecular identifiers. TCRdb ran MiXCR on the PCR reads and lists one entry per CDR3 protein. The sample has approximately 520,000 distinct CDR3 sequences, 9.5% to 12% seen once; the top ten hold approximately 15%. Specimen: PBMCs, mostly from graft donor cells, collected 180 days after TCRalphabeta/CD19-depleted stem cell transplant. These receptors were obtained from a female patient between 2 and 10 years old who had a stem cell transplant for aplastic anemia, so the T cells may come from the graft donor.

This clonotype was seen a handful of times. The chain uses TRBV25-1 and TRBJ2-3; the D is unclear. V lost 6 bases and J lost 0, with 13 bases in between. The CDR3 extends over 15 amino acids. Germline values: CDR1 MGHDK, CDR2 SYGVNS. The CDR3 DNA reads as TGTGCCAGCAGCGTTAGACGCACTAGCACAGATACGCAGTATTTT. Its protein product is CASSVRRTSTDTQYF.

This clonotype occurred many times. The V gene is TRBV15, the J gene TRBJ2-7; 9 nucleotides agree with TRBD1. This CDR3 contains 15 residues. V trimming: 0 bases; J trimming: 2 bases; junction bases outside the gene matches: 2. Germline values: CDR1 LNHNV, CDR2 YYDKDF (reference sequence). CDR3 coding DNA: TGTGCCACCAGCAGAGAAGGGACAGGGACCTACGAGCAGTACGTC. Its protein product is CATSREGTGTYEQYV.

This clonotype was observed a few times. This sequence joins TRBV28 and TRBJ1-3; 8 bases are a match to TRBD1. CDR1 MDHEN and CDR2 SYDVKM come from the germline V gene. The V gene end was trimmed by 4 bases and the J gene end by 4 bases; junction bases not matched to a gene: 9. The CDR3 sequence is 16 residues long. The CDR3 DNA sequence: TGTGCCAGCAGTTCCTCCGGGACAGGAGGGGGAAACACCATATATTTT. Amino acid sequence: CASSSSGTGGGNTIYF.

This clonotype showed up just a few times. This chain joins TRBV12-3 or TRBV12-4 and TRBJ2-7; 8 nucleotides agree with TRBD1. CDR3 length: 15 residues. The V segment lost 3 bases and the J segment 2 bases; nucleotides outside the gene matches: 6. For the CDR3, the DNA is TGTGCCAGCAGTTTTGGGGCAGGGGGCCCCTACGAGCAGTACTTC. The encoded protein is CASSFGAGGPYEQYF.

The J gene is TRBJ1-5, the V gene TRBV18; possible D gene TRBD1, 5 bases. Germline CDR1 is KGHSH and CDR2 is LQKENI. Trimming took off 1 base at V and 4 bases at J, with 14 bases between the two ends. The CDR3 covers 16 residues. The CDR3 nucleotides read TGTGCCAGCTCACCACTCAGGGAGAAACGAAATCAGCCCCAGCATTTT. Amino acid sequence: CASSPLREKRNQPQHF.

The V call is TRBV3-1, the J call TRBJ1-6; D call uncertain. Between the trimmed V and J ends, which lost 4 bases and 10 bases, there was a span of 11 bases. Germline CDR1 reads LGHDT; CDR2 reads YNNKEL (reference sequence). The CDR3 totals 13 residues. The CDR3 here is CASSPLLESPLHF. CDR3 nucleotides: TGTGCCAGCAGCCCACTCTTGGAATCACCCCTCCACTTT.

The chain combines TRBV12-3 or TRBV12-4 with TRBJ2-7; 10 bases align to TRBD2. CDR3 length: 16 residues. Trimming took 7 bases from V and 2 from J; bases not matched to a gene: 11. The CDR3 region is CASTPQLAGVAYEQYF. The CDR3 DNA is TGTGCCAGCACCCCTCAGCTAGCGGGAGTAGCCTACGAGCAGTACTTC.

The V and J genes are TRBV7-2 and TRBJ2-3; D may correspond to TRBD1 or TRBD2 (5 bases each). This CDR3 region has 16 residues. Trimming pared 5 bases from V and 2 bases from J, leaving 17 bases between. Germline V gene data show CDR1 as SGHTA and CDR2 as FQGNSA. CDR3 DNA sequence: TGTGCCAGCAGCATACGGGGCCAGAGGGCCACAGATACGCAGTATTTT. Translated: CASSIRGQRATDTQYF.

The gene calls are TRBV12-3 or TRBV12-4 and TRBJ2-1; 8 bases agree with TRBD1. V shed 3 bases, J shed 4 bases, and the junction held 11 bases outside the gene matches. This CDR3 region has 17 residues. The CDR3 nucleotides are TGTGCCAGCAGTTTCTTCCCGGACAGGGCCGAATACAATGAGCAGTTCTTC. Translating it yields CASSFFPDRAEYNEQFF.

This clonotype was counted a few times. V usage is TRBV20-1 and J usage is TRBJ1-5, with D perhaps matching TRBD1 (5 bases). The V gene lost 5 bases and the J gene lost 0 bases, with 14 bases spanning the gap. Germline V gene lookup returns CDR1 DFQATT and CDR2 SNEGSKA (reference sequence). The CDR3 covers 15 residues. CDR3 in amino acids: CSASYGTDSNQPQHF. CDR3 bases: TGCAGTGCTTCATACGGGACGGATAGCAATCAGCCCCAGCATTTT.

This clonotype has at least ten counts. The rearrangement uses TRBV24-1 and TRBJ2-5; 8 nucleotides agree with TRBD2. The CDR3 has 15 residues. Unmatched junction bases numbered 5, after V lost 1 base and J lost 5 bases. The V gene's germline CDR1 is KGHDR and CDR2 SFDVKD. The chain's CDR3 is CATSDFAGGAETQYF. The DNA of the CDR3 is TGTGCCACCAGTGATTTTGCGGGAGGAGCTGAGACCCAGTACTTC.

This clonotype was counted only a few times. The chain is built from TRBV7-2 and TRBJ2-3; TRBD2 aligns across 10 bases. Unmatched junction bases numbered 3, after V lost 3 bases and J lost 0 bases. The CDR3 totals 16 residues. CDR1 and CDR2 from the germline V gene are SGHTA and FQGNSA. The CDR3 region is CASSFRLAGSTDTQYF. In DNA form, the CDR3 reads TGTGCCAGCAGCTTTCGACTAGCGGGTAGCACAGATACGCAGTATTTT.

This chain joins TRBV7-2 and TRBJ2-1, with 9 nucleotides matching TRBD2. CDR1 is SGHTA, CDR2 FQGNSA, per germline. The CDR3 extends over 15 amino acids. The junction had 7 bases not matched to a gene; V was cut back by 5 bases and J by 5 bases. The CDR3 here is CASSPRTSAHNEQFF. In DNA form, the CDR3 reads TGTGCCAGCAGCCCACGGACTAGCGCTCACAATGAGCAGTTCTTC.

This clonotype appeared a few times. The chain uses TRBV4-1 and TRBJ2-2; D not resolved. V was clipped by 6 bases and J by 5 bases, with 7 bases between them. CDR1 is MGHRA, CDR2 YSYEKL, per germline. The CDR3 has 12 residues. CDR3: CASSIWTGELFF. CDR3 in DNA: TGCGCCAGCAGTATCTGGACCGGGGAGCTGTTTTTT.

This clonotype was counted a few times. The gene calls are TRBV15 and TRBJ2-1; 7 bases are a match to TRBD2. Germline assignment: CDR1 LNHNV and CDR2 YYDKDF (reference sequence). The junction had 4 bases not matched to a gene; V was cut back by 3 bases and J by 8 bases. CDR3 size: 13 residues. The DNA for the CDR3 is TGTGCCACCAGCAGCGGGACTACGGATGAGCAGTTCTTC. Amino acids: CATSSGTTDEQFF.

In this sample, this clonotype turned up many times. The rearrangement uses TRBV3-1 and TRBJ1-1; the D is unclear. V dropped 0 bases and J dropped 1 base, with 15 bases sitting between them. The CDR3 is made up of 17 amino acids. In germline, CDR1 is LGHDT, CDR2 YNNKEL (reference sequence). This CDR3 reads CASSQDHAREENTEAFF. The CDR3 DNA is TGTGCCAGCAGCCAAGATCACGCCAGAGAGGAGAACACTGAAGCTTTCTTT.

There are a few counts of this clonotype. The chain uses TRBV2 and TRBJ1-4; 7 bases agree with TRBD1. Losses at the gene ends were 8 bases for V and 5 bases for J; bases not matched to a gene: 8. The CDR3 is 14 amino acids. Germline V gene lookup returns CDR1 SNHLY and CDR2 FYNNEI. This CDR3 is CASHRQGMNEKLFF. CDR3 DNA: TGTGCCAGCCATCGACAGGGCATGAATGAAAAACTGTTTTTT.

The table lists this clonotype with a few counts. CDR3 amino acids: CATSRTIPNTGELFF. As DNA, the CDR3 is TGTGCCACCAGCAGAACTATACCGAACACCGGGGAGCTGTTTTTT. This sequence joins TRBV15 and TRBJ2-2; D gene uncertain. The CDR3 is made up of 15 amino acids. Trimming removed 2 bases from V and 0 bases from J, with 7 bases in between. Germline V gives CDR1 LNHNV, CDR2 YYDKDF (reference sequence).